A single sample is the source of the 24 T cell receptor beta chains below, sequenced in a study of T cell repertoires in cytomegalovirus infection. These receptors' targets are unknown. TCRdb reanalysed the reads using MiXCR and keeps one entry per CDR3 protein. This table holds hundreds of thousands of distinct CDR3 sequences, around 35% found once. The starting material was cultured PBMCs, obtained from culture after CMV antigen stimulation. These TCRs come from a human donor in good health (CMV status not recorded). Some clones in this sample may be carry-over from other donors' samples.

This chain links TRBV7-8 with TRBJ1-5, with D unresolved. The germline V and J ends were trimmed by 4 bases and 2 bases, with 12 bases remaining between them. CDR3 length: 15 residues. Germline assignment: CDR1 SGHVS and CDR2 FQNEAQ. CDR3 in DNA: TGTGCCAGCAGCTCGAAAAGAGGGCGCAATCAGCCCCAGCATTTT. This encodes CASSSKRGRNQPQHF.

V usage is TRBV18 and J usage is TRBJ1-1; D unclear. The CDR3 has 14 amino acids. Germline V CDR1 and CDR2: KGHSH, LQKENI. The ends were cut back, 2 bases at V and 4 bases at J, with 11 bases in the middle. The CDR3 DNA sequence: TGTGCCAGCTCACCAACACAATGGAGCACTGAAGCTTTCTTT. Amino acid sequence: CASSPTQWSTEAFF. The full variable domain, with the rest looked up from reference TRBV18 and TRBJ1-1, is NAGVMQNPRHLVRRRGQEARLRCSPMKGHSHVYWYRQLPEEGLKFMVYLQKENIIDESGMPKERFSAEFPKEGPSILRIQQVVRGDSAAYFCASSPTQWSTEAFFGQGTRLTVV.

The J gene is TRBJ1-5, the V gene TRBV6-2 or TRBV6-3; 7 positions match TRBD1. From germline, CDR1 is MNHEY and CDR2 SVGEGT. J lost 4 bases, V lost 6 bases, and 6 bases had no gene match. This CDR3 contains 14 residues. This CDR3 is CASRLTGLNQPQHF. The CDR3 DNA sequence: TGTGCCAGCAGGCTGACAGGGTTAAATCAGCCCCAGCATTTT.

The genes are TRBV5-4 and TRBJ2-7; possibly TRBD2 for D (6 bases). This CDR3 comprises 13 residues. Germline-derived CDR1 and CDR2 are SGHNT and YYREEE (reference sequence). V lost 2 bases and J lost 5, with 11 bases in between. CDR3 residues: CASSLSREDEQYF. The CDR3, as DNA: TGTGCCAGCAGCTTATCCAGGGAGGACGAGCAGTACTTC.

This clonotype has only a few counts. The chain recombines TRBV6-2 or TRBV6-3 with TRBJ2-7, with D perhaps TRBD1 (5 bases). In germline, CDR1 is MNHEY, CDR2 SVGEGT. This CDR3 region has 13 residues. The V end was cut by 6 bases, the J end by 4 bases, with 13 bases between. CDR3 nucleotide sequence: TGTGCCAGCAGCCGTTCAGGGAATTACGAGCAGTACTTC. Translated: CASSRSGNYEQYF.

This clonotype was seen more than once but under ten times. The V call is TRBV12-3 or TRBV12-4, the J call TRBJ1-1; perhaps TRBD1 as D (5 bases). The germline V and J ends were trimmed by 2 bases and 3 bases, with 10 bases remaining between them. This CDR3 is built from 14 residues. DNA for the CDR3: TGTGCCAGCAGTTTATGGGGGAAGGACACTGAAGCTTTCTTT. It yields the protein CASSLWGKDTEAFF.

This clonotype was counted many times. The chain links TRBV7-2 to TRBJ2-5, with D possibly TRBD2 on 5 matching bases. Germline CDR1 and CDR2: SGHTA and FQGNSA. The CDR3 extends over 14 amino acids. Trimming shortened V by 2 bases and J by 2 bases, and 9 bases separated the two germline ends. The CDR3, as DNA: TGTGCCAGCAGCTTATGGACGGGACAAGAGACCCAGTACTTC. This encodes CASSLWTGQETQYF.

This clonotype was recorded many times. This chain connects TRBV11-2 to TRBJ2-2; 8 bases are shared with TRBD2. The CDR3 totals 16 residues. J was trimmed by 7 bases and V by 3 bases; bases with no gene match: 10. CDR1 is SGHAT, CDR2 FQNNGV, per germline. DNA of the CDR3: TGTGCCAGCAGCTTTCTCCCAGCGGGAGAGCACGGGGAGCTGTTTTTT. Residues: CASSFLPAGEHGELFF.

At least ten counts were recorded for this clonotype. This chain joins TRBV12-3 or TRBV12-4 and TRBJ1-2, with D uncertain. The length of the CDR3 is 15 residues. V lost 2 bases and J lost 0, with 10 bases in between. The CDR3 loop is CASSLSRYTNYGYTF. CDR3 DNA sequence: TGTGCCAGCAGTTTATCCCGGTATACTAACTATGGCTACACCTTC.

There are a few counts of this clonotype. The rearrangement links TRBV12-3 or TRBV12-4 to TRBJ2-5; D perhaps matches TRBD2 (5 bases). The CDR3 has 13 residues. The ends were cut back, 10 bases at V and 1 base at J, with 13 bases in the middle. CDR3 coding DNA: TGTGCCACCTCCCGGGATGGCCAAGAGACCCAGTACTTC. It codes for CATSRDGQETQYF.

The rearrangement joins TRBV7-9 to TRBJ2-7; D may correspond to TRBD1 or TRBD2 (5 bases each). Germline V gene lookup returns CDR1 SEHNR and CDR2 FQNEAQ (reference sequence). The CDR3 extends over 13 amino acids. V was trimmed by 6 bases and J by 6 bases, leaving 15 bases between them. The CDR3 sequence: CASSPEGRAEQYF. CDR3 DNA sequence: TGTGCCAGCAGTCCCGAGGGGCGGGCCGAGCAGTACTTC.

This chain connects TRBV5-1 to TRBJ2-3, with a tentative D call TRBD2 (5 bases). The CDR3 sequence is 13 residues long. Trimming left V 3 bases short and J 2 bases short, with 7 bases between. Germline V gene lookup returns CDR1 SGHRS and CDR2 YFSETQ. Written as DNA, the CDR3 is TGCGCCAGCAGCTGGACTTACACAGATACGCAGTATTTT. It specifies CASSWTYTDTQYF. Full variable domain (rest looked up from reference TRBV5-1 and TRBJ2-3): KAGVTQTPRYLIKTRGQQVTLSCSPISGHRSVSWYQQTPGQGLQFLFEYFSETQRNKGNFPGRFSGRQFSNSRSEMNVSTLELGDSALYLCASSWTYTDTQYFGPGTRLTVL.

The V gene is TRBV2, the J gene TRBJ1-2; D gene ambiguous. Germline V gene data show CDR1 as SNHLY and CDR2 as FYNNEI. The V gene lost 6 bases and the J gene lost 3 bases, with 11 bases spanning the gap. This CDR3 has 13 amino acids. CDR3: CASRWATDYGYTF. CDR3 DNA: TGTGCCAGCAGGTGGGCTACGGACTATGGCTACACCTTC.

In this sample, this clonotype turned up a few times. The rearrangement links TRBV11-1 to TRBJ2-2; D remains ambiguous. The CDR3 length is 12 residues. Trimming pared 5 bases from V and 6 bases from J, leaving 7 bases between. Germline V gene sequence: CDR1 SGHAT, CDR2 FQDESV (reference sequence). The CDR3 bases are TGTGCCAGCAGCCGGGTCCCCGGGGAGCTGTTTTTT. It codes for CASSRVPGELFF.

A few counts support this clonotype. V and J are TRBV20-1 and TRBJ2-1; TRBD1 agrees at 7 bases. The CDR3 loop spans 16 amino acids. The V and J ends lost 4 bases and 1 base, in that order; junction bases with no gene match: 10. The V gene's germline CDR1 is DFQATT and CDR2 SNEGSKA (reference sequence). The chain's CDR3 is CSANGRQGVSYNEQFF. DNA for the CDR3: TGCAGTGCTAATGGGAGACAGGGTGTTTCCTACAATGAGCAGTTCTTC.

The table lists this clonotype with a few counts. The CDR3 nucleotides read TGTGCCAGCAGTTTAGTGGACCAGAGGGCAAACGAGCAGTACTTC. Its protein product is CASSLVDQRANEQYF. This chain uses TRBV12-3 or TRBV12-4 with TRBJ2-7, with D perhaps TRBD2 (5 bases). CDR3 length equals 15 residues. V was pared by 1 base and J by 5 bases, with 15 bases between.

In this sample, this clonotype turned up many times. The chain has TRBV12-3 or TRBV12-4 and TRBJ1-1; unclear D gene. Trimming removed 1 base at V and 8 bases at J, with 5 bases between. There are 11 residues in the CDR3. This CDR3 is CASSLGSEAFF. CDR3 in DNA: TGTGCCAGCAGTTTAGGCAGCGAAGCTTTCTTT.

The chain recombines TRBV6-6 with TRBJ1-2, with TRBD1 matching over 9 bases. Germline V CDR1 and CDR2: MNHNY, SVGAGI (reference sequence). The CDR3 length is 14 residues. V lost 2 bases and J lost 8; bases outside the gene matches: 6. CDR3 bases: TGTGCCAGCAGTTACCAGGACAGGGGACGAGGCTACACCTTC. Encoded protein: CASSYQDRGRGYTF.

This clonotype was seen only a few times. This rearrangement joins TRBV28 to TRBJ2-4; no definite D call. CDR3 length equals 13 residues. V shed 5 bases and J shed 5 bases, with 10 bases lying between them. Germline lookup yields CDR1 MDHEN and CDR2 SYDVKM. The CDR3 bases are TGTGCCAGCAGTCGTGTCAACCAAAACATTCAGTACTTC. It yields the protein CASSRVNQNIQYF.

This clonotype was counted only a few times. The chain combines TRBV3-1 with TRBJ2-1; 10 nucleotides agree with TRBD2. Germline V gene sequence: CDR1 LGHDT, CDR2 YNNKEL (reference sequence). V lost 4 bases and J lost 5; bases outside the gene matches: 5. The CDR3 has 15 amino acids. Written as DNA, the CDR3 is TGTGCCAGCAGCCCGACTGGACTAGCGGACAATGAGCAGTTCTTC. It codes for CASSPTGLADNEQFF.

This clonotype has more than one count but fewer than ten. The chain links TRBV11-2 to TRBJ2-5; no reliable D call. V shed 5 bases and J shed 5 bases, with 21 bases lying between them. Germline assignment: CDR1 SGHAT and CDR2 FQNNGV. This CDR3 contains 16 residues. CDR3 nucleotides: TGTGCCAGCAGCCCCGCTGGGGTGACGGCCGGGGAGACCCAGTACTTC. It encodes CASSPAGVTAGETQYF.

This clonotype has a count of ten or more. The chain joins TRBV7-9 to TRBJ2-5; the D is unclear. V was cut by 2 bases and J by 7 bases, with 11 bases left in between. Germline V gene data show CDR1 as SEHNR and CDR2 as FQNEAQ (reference sequence). The length of the CDR3 is 13 residues. The CDR3 DNA sequence: TGTGCCAGCAGCTTACCCCCGGATGGGACCCAGTACTTC. Amino acids: CASSLPPDGTQYF.

This clonotype has ten or more counts. This chain uses TRBV7-2 with TRBJ2-5; tentative D call: TRBD2 (6 bases). Trimming took 4 bases from V and 4 from J, leaving 10 bases between them. CDR3 size: 13 residues. Germline CDR1 reads SGHTA; CDR2 reads FQGNSA. Here the CDR3 reads CASSSGVGETQYF. In DNA form, the CDR3 reads TGTGCCAGCAGCTCGGGGGTCGGAGAGACCCAGTACTTC. The full variable domain, rest sourced from reference TRBV7-2 and TRBJ2-5, is GAGVSQSPSNKVTEKGKDVELRCDPISGHTALYWYRQSLGQGLEFLIYFQGNSAPDKSGLPSDRFSAERTGGSVSTLTIQRTQQEDSAVYLCASSSGVGETQYFGPGTRLLVL.

The V call is TRBV4-3, the J call TRBJ2-2, with D perhaps matching TRBD1 (6 bases). The germline V and J ends were trimmed by 2 bases and 6 bases, with 13 bases remaining between them. The CDR3 contains 15 residues. Germline CDR1 LGHNA, CDR2 YSLEER. As DNA, the CDR3 is TGCGCCAGCAGCCAATGGACAGCAAGAGCCGGGGAGCTGTTTTTT. This gives the protein CASSQWTARAGELFF.